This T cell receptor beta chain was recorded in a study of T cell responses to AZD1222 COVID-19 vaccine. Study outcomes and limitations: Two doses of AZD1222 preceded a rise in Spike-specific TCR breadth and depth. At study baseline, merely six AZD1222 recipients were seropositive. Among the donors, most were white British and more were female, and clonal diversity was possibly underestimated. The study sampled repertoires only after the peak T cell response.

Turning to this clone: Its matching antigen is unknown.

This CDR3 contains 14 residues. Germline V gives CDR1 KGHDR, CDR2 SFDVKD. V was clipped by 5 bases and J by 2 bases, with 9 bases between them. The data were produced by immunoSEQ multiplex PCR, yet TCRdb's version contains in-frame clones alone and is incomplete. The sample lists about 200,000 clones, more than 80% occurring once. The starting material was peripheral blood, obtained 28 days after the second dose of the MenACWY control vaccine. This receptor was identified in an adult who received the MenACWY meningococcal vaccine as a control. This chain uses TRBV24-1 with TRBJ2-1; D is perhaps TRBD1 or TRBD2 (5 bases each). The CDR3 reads CATSAQGPYNEQFF. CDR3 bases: TGTGCCACCAGTGCTCAGGGACCCTACAATGAGCAGTTCTTC.